This T cell receptor (beta chain) was profiled in a study of T-cell reconstitution after alpha-beta-depleted transplantation in children. Unique molecular identifiers tagged the TCRbeta library. In TCRdb, the PCR reads were re-called with MiXCR into one record per CDR3 protein. The sample consists of 500,000 or so distinct CDR3 sequences, about 33% of them appearing once. This clonotype was counted only a few times. The CDR3 totals 11 residues. With 6 bases removed from V and 8 bases from J, the gap between germline ends came to 5 bases. This specimen was PBMCs from the stem cell graft donor, taken from the stem cell graft. The TCR sequence derives from a human donor who donated a stem cell graft to a child with aplastic anemia. The chain is built from TRBV12-3 or TRBV12-4 and TRBJ1-6; no firm D call. The CDR3 region has the DNA TGTGCCAGCAGATCTGATTCACCCCTCCACTTT. Its protein product is CASRSDSPLHF.